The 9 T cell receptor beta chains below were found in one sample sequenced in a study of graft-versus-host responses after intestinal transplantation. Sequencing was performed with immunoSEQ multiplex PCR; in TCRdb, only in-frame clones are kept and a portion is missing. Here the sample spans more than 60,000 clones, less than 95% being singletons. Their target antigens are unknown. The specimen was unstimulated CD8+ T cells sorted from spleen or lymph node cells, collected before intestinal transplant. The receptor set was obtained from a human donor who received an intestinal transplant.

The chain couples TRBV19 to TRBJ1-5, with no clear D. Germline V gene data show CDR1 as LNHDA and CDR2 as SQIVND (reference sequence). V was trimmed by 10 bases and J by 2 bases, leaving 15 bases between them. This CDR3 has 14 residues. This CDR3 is CATQWNLGNQPQHF. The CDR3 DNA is TGTGCCACCCAATGGAACCTAGGCAATCAGCCCCAGCATTTT.

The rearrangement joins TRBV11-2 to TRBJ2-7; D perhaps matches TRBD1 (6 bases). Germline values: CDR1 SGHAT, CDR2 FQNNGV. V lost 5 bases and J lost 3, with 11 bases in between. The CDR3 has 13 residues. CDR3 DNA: TGTGCCAGCAGCCCCGGGACATTCTACGAGCAGTACTTC. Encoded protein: CASSPGTFYEQYF.

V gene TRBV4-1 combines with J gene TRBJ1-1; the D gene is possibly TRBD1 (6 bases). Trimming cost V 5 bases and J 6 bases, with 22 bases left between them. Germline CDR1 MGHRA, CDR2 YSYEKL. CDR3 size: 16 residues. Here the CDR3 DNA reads TGCGCCAGCAGCACAAAGGGAGCAACAGGGAATGCTGAAGCTTTCTTT. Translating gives CASSTKGATGNAEAFF.

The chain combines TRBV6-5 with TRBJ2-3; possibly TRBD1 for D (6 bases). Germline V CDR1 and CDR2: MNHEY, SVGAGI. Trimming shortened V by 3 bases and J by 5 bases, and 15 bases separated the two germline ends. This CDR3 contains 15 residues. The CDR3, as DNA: TGTGCCAGCAGTTATGGGGTGGGGGCGGGAGATACGCAGTATTTT. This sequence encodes CASSYGVGAGDTQYF.

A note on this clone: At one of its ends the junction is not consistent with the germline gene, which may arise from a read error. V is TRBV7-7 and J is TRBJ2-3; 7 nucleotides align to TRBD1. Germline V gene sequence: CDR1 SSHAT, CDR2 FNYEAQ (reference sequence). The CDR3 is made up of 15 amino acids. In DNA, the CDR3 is TGTGCTAGCAGCCCTTGGACAGGAGTCACAGATACGCAGTATTTT. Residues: CASSPWTGVTDTQYF. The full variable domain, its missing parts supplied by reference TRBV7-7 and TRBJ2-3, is GAGVSQSPRYKVTKRGQDVTLRCDPISSHATLYWYQQALGQGPEFLTYFNYEAQPDKSGLPSDRFSAERPEGSISTLTIQRTEQRDSAMYRCASSPWTGVTDTQYFGPGTRLTVL.

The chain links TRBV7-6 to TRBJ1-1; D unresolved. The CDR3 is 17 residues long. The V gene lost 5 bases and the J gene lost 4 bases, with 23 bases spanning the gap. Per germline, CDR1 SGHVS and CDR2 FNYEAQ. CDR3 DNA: TGTGCCAGCAGCCTCCGGCAGGCCTCAGTAGTTGGCACTGAAGCTTTCTTT. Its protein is CASSLRQASVVGTEAFF. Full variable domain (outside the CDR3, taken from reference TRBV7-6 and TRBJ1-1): GAGVSQSPRYKVTKRGQDVALRCDPISGHVSLYWYRQALGQGPEFLTYFNYEAQQDKSGLPNDRFSAERPEGSISTLTIQRTEQRDSAMYRCASSLRQASVVGTEAFFGQGTRLTVV.

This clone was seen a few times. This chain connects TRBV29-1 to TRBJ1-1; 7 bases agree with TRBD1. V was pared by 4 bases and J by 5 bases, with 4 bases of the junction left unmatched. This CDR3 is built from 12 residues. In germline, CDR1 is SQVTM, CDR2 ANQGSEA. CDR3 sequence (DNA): TGCAGCGTTGGCGCAGGGGGGACTGAAGCTTTCTTT. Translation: CSVGAGGTEAFF.

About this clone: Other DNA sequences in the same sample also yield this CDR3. The CDR3 bases are TGCGCCAGCAGCCTGTTAGCGGGGGGGTACAATGAGCAGTTCTTC. It codes for CASSLLAGGYNEQFF. This chain joins TRBV4-1 and TRBJ2-1; 11 bases align to TRBD2. CDR1 MGHRA and CDR2 YSYEKL come from the germline V gene. CDR3 length equals 15 residues. After removal of 4 bases from V and 4 bases from J, the junction contained 3 bases not matched to a gene.

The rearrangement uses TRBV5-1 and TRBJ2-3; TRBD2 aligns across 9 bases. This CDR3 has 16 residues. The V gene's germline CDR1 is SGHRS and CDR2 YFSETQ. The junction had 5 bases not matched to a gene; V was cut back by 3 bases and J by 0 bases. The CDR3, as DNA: TGCGCCAGCAGCTCCTACGCGGGGGGGAGCACAGATACGCAGTATTTT. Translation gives CASSSYAGGSTDTQYF.